Listed here are 30 T cell receptor beta chains from one sample, sequenced in a study of kidney transplant recipient with SARS-CoV-2 infection. A single record per CDR3 protein comes from TCRdb applying MiXCR to the reads. The top ten hold about 7% of the sample, which has some 220,000 distinct CDR3 sequences, roughly 26% seen once. Source: a blood sample, taken at baseline and on roughly day 110 from a kidney transplant recipient. The receptors shown here come from a male patient aged 30 to 39 who had COVID-19 and was a kidney transplant recipient. The graft donor may have given rise to some T cells.

Many counts were recorded for this clonotype. The genes are TRBV14 and TRBJ2-1; TRBD2 might be the D (6 bases). The germline V gene encodes CDR1 SGHDN and CDR2 FVKESK. With 3 bases removed from V and 12 bases from J, the gap between germline ends came to 27 bases. The CDR3 loop spans 17 amino acids. Here the CDR3 DNA reads TGTGCCAGCAGCCAGGGTATTGGGAGCGGAGGGCTTTCTCGGCAGTTCTTC. This codes for CASSQGIGSGGLSRQFF.

Note on this clonotype: A much larger clonotype is one base distant, so this may be a read error. The chain recombines TRBV7-6 with TRBJ1-2; D ambiguous. CDR1 and CDR2 (germline): SGHVS, FNYEAQ. CDR3 length: 14 residues. Trimming left V 1 base short and J 14 bases short, with 20 bases between. The CDR3: CASSLGTTSGLATF. In DNA, the CDR3 is TGTGCCAGCAGCTTAGGAACGACTAGCGGATTGGCTACCTTC.

To note about this clonotype: A much larger clone lies a single base off, so this may be a read error. The genes are TRBV29-1 and TRBJ1-3; D possibly corresponds to TRBD1 (5 bases). The CDR3 sequence is 14 residues long. Germline loops: CDR1 SQVTM, CDR2 ANQGSEA. The CDR3 reads CSVASGSAGSTIYF. The CDR3 DNA sequence: TGCAGCGTTGCCTCAGGGAGCGCTGGAAGCACCATATATTTT.

Notes on this clonotype: Possible read error: a much larger clone is one base away. The chain employs TRBV11-2 and TRBJ2-7; TRBD1 matches at 7 bases. Germline V gene sequence: CDR1 SGHAT, CDR2 FQNNGV. The CDR3 is made up of 15 amino acids. CDR3 protein: CDSSPPGTGAREQYF. DNA for the CDR3: TGTGACAGCAGCCCCCCGGGAACAGGGGCTCGGGAGCAGTACTTC. The full variable domain, its missing parts supplied by reference TRBV11-2 and TRBJ2-7, is EAGVAQSPRYKIIEKRQSVAFWCNPISGHATLYWYQQILGQGPKLLIQFQNNGVVDDSQLPKDRFSAERLKGVDSTLKIQPAKLEDSAVYLCDSSPPGTGAREQYFGPGTRLTVT.

This clonotype was detected only a few times. This chain links TRBV9 with TRBJ2-3; 11 nucleotides line up with TRBD2. CDR3 length: 14 residues. CDR1 is SGDLS, CDR2 YYNGEE, per germline. V shed 6 bases and J 6 bases; nucleotides not matched to a gene: 6. The CDR3 region is CASTRSGGADTQYF. The CDR3 DNA sequence: TGTGCCAGCACCCGTAGCGGGGGGGCCGATACGCAGTATTTT.

This clonotype was detected many times. The chain couples TRBV6-5 to TRBJ2-7, with a tentative D call TRBD1 (5 bases). CDR1 is MNHEY and CDR2 is SVGAGI in the germline V gene. Trimming pared 2 bases from V and 2 bases from J, leaving 10 bases between. This CDR3 has 14 residues. DNA for the CDR3: TGTGCCAGCAGTTACAAGGGGTTGACCTACGAGCAGTACTTC. It codes for CASSYKGLTYEQYF.

This clonotype has more than one count but fewer than ten. The chain couples TRBV7-9 to TRBJ2-4; D possibly matches TRBD1 or TRBD2 (6 bases each). The CDR3 spans 13 residues. Germline V lookup: CDR1 SEHNR, CDR2 FQNEAQ (reference sequence). Trimming cost V 1 base and J 8 bases, with 9 bases left between them. In nucleotides, the CDR3 is TGTGCCAGCAGCTTAGAGGGGGGCGACATTCAGTACTTC. Amino acid sequence: CASSLEGGDIQYF.

This clonotype was counted a single time. This may stem from a read error, because a much larger clone lies one nucleotide away. The chain combines TRBV10-2 with TRBJ1-3, with 7 bases that match TRBD1. V gave up 5 bases and J gave up 4 bases; unmatched junction bases: 8. The CDR3 totals 15 residues. CDR1 and CDR2 from the germline V gene are WSHSY and SAAADI. CDR3 nucleotides: TGCGCCAGCAGTCCAGAGGGGGCGCGGGGAAACACCATATATTTT. Translated: CASSPEGARGNTIYF.

Concerning this clonotype itself: Compared with germline, one end of the junction differs, possibly owing to a read error. The V gene is TRBV15, the J gene TRBJ1-1; D is ambiguous. Germline CDR1 reads LNHNV; CDR2 reads YYDKDF (reference sequence). The CDR3 sequence is 15 residues long. The CDR3 nucleotides are TGCGCCACCAGAAGACCCAGGACGTCGAACACTGAAGCTTTCTTT. This codes for CATRRPRTSNTEAFF.

In regard to this clonotype: A much more abundant neighbour one base away suggests this may be a read error. The rearrangement uses TRBV20-1 and TRBJ1-5, with D tentatively TRBD1 (5 bases). The germline gives CDR1 DFQATT, CDR2 SNEGSKA (reference sequence). The germline V and J ends were trimmed by 3 bases and 5 bases, with 11 bases remaining between them. The CDR3 is 13 amino acids. CDR3 sequence reads: CSASLGGDQPQHF. The DNA of the CDR3 is TGCAGTGCTAGTTTGGGGGGGGATCAGCCCCAGCATTTT.

Comments on this clonotype: This may stem from a read error, because a much larger clone lies one nucleotide away. This sequence joins TRBV5-1 and TRBJ2-2, with 8 bases that match TRBD2. The CDR3 consists of 16 residues. The germline CDR1 and CDR2 sequences are SGHRS and YFSETQ. This CDR3 is CTSSYPGREDTGELFF. Written as DNA, the CDR3 is TGCACCAGCAGCTATCCCGGGCGGGAGGACACCGGGGAGCTGTTTTTT.

The sample holds many counts of this clonotype. The gene calls are TRBV7-2 and TRBJ2-2; the match to TRBD2 covers 9 bases. The J segment lost 4 bases and the V segment lost 3 bases, leaving 6 bases of the junction unmatched. The germline gives CDR1 SGHTA, CDR2 FQGNSA. The length of the CDR3 is 16 residues. CDR3 in DNA: TGTGCCAGCAGCTTCTTCCTAGCGGGACTCACCGGGGAGCTGTTTTTT. It translates to CASSFFLAGLTGELFF.

Regarding this clonotype: A much larger clone lies a single base off, so this may be a read error. J is TRBJ2-6 and V is TRBV4-1, with D possibly being TRBD2 (7 bases). CDR1 and CDR2 from the germline V gene are MGHRA and YSYEKL. The CDR3 covers 17 residues. In DNA form, the CDR3 reads TGCGCCGGCAGCCTCGGGGGGCCTAGCTCTGGGGCCAACGTCCTGACTTTC. This encodes CAGSLGGPSSGANVLTF.

On this clonotype itself: A read error may be the cause here, since a much bigger clone is one base away. The chain recombines TRBV24-1 with TRBJ2-2; D is possibly TRBD2 (6 bases). The germline CDR1 and CDR2 sequences are KGHDR and SFDVKD. This CDR3 comprises 14 residues. The chain's CDR3 is CATGASGGTGEPFF. CDR3 nucleotide sequence: TGTGCCACCGGGGCTTCCGGAGGGACCGGGGAGCCGTTTTTT.

This clonotype was found many times. This chain uses TRBV19 with TRBJ2-3; TRBD2 matches 13 bases. Germline assignment: CDR1 LNHDA and CDR2 SQIVND (reference sequence). The trim removed 7 bases at V and 4 bases at J, leaving 5 bases unmatched. This CDR3 comprises 15 residues. In DNA, the CDR3 is TGTGCCAGTAAACGGACTAGCGGGAGTTCAGATACGCAGTATTTT. Amino acid sequence: CASKRTSGSSDTQYF.

Note on this clonotype: Since a much larger clone is just one base distant, this may be a read error. The gene calls are TRBV4-3 and TRBJ2-2; TRBD2 matches at 8 bases. Germline lookup yields CDR1 LGHNA and CDR2 YSLEER. J lost 3 bases, V lost 1 base, and 4 bases had no gene match. This CDR3 has 16 residues. Here the CDR3 DNA reads TGCGCCAGCAGCCAAGGGCCGGGGGGGGACACCGGGGAGCTGTTTTTT. It is translated as CASSQGPGGDTGELFF.

This clonotype was observed a few times. This chain joins TRBV28 and TRBJ2-6; D uncertain. CDR1 MDHEN and CDR2 SYDVKM come from the germline V gene. The CDR3 contains 15 residues. Trimming stripped 5 bases from V and 2 bases from J, with 10 bases between. This CDR3 reads CASSRIATGANVLTF. CDR3 sequence (DNA): TGTGCCAGCAGTAGAATCGCCACTGGGGCCAACGTCCTGACTTTC.

This clonotype was seen repeatedly, ten times or more. V gene TRBV29-1 combines with J gene TRBJ1-1; 9 nucleotides agree with TRBD1. The germline CDR1 and CDR2 sequences are SQVTM and ANQGSEA. Trimming took 6 bases from V and 4 from J; bases not matched to a gene: 9. The CDR3 is 14 amino acids. CDR3 sequence reads: CSVMRGQGLTEAFF. The CDR3 nucleotides read TGCAGCGTCATGCGTGGACAGGGGCTCACTGAAGCTTTCTTT.

On this clonotype: A read error may be the cause here, since a much bigger clone is one base away. This chain's CDR3 is CASSQGYGQGNRPQHF. The CDR3 DNA sequence: TGCGCCAGCAGCCAAGGTTATGGGCAGGGCAATCGGCCCCAGCATTTT. The V and J genes are TRBV4-3 and TRBJ1-5; TRBD1 is a possible D gene (5 bases). CDR1 is LGHNA, CDR2 YSLEER, per germline. The CDR3 loop spans 16 amino acids.

A few counts support this clonotype. The chain employs TRBV7-9 and TRBJ2-3; no clear D. Germline V CDR1 and CDR2: SEHNR, FQNEAQ (reference sequence). The CDR3 spans 15 residues. Trimming shortened V by 5 bases and J by 1 base, and 13 bases separated the two germline ends. CDR3 region: CASSRDNPGTDTQYF. The CDR3 DNA is TGTGCCAGCAGCCGCGACAATCCTGGCACAGATACGCAGTATTTT.

Note on this clonotype: Possible read error: a much larger clone is one base away. The J gene is TRBJ1-2, the V gene TRBV10-2; 7 nucleotides agree with TRBD1. There are 12 residues in the CDR3. Per germline, CDR1 WSHSY and CDR2 SAAADI. CDR3 nucleotides: TGCGCCAACAGTGATCAGGGGGAAGGCTACACCTTC. Translation: CANSDQGEGYTF.

This clonotype has a single count. This may stem from a read error, because a much larger clone lies one nucleotide away. Because the CDR3 is missing its conserved closing phenylalanine or tryptophan, this is likely a read error. This rearrangement joins TRBV29-1 to TRBJ1-2; TRBD1 agrees at 7 bases. CDR3 length: 13 amino acids. V dropped 4 bases and J dropped 8; count of bases not matched to a gene: 10. CDR1 is SQVTM, CDR2 ANQGSEA, per germline. CDR3 loop: CSVGFEGAEGYTL. CDR3 coding DNA: TGCAGCGTTGGATTTGAGGGGGCAGAAGGCTACACCCTC.

Notes on this clonotype: Without the conserved terminal phenylalanine or tryptophan, this CDR3 likely stems from a read error. The chain recombines TRBV18 with TRBJ1-1; the match to TRBD1 covers 9 bases. With V trimmed by 4 bases and J by 1 base, 13 bases remained unmatched. The CDR3 spans 18 residues. The germline V gene encodes CDR1 KGHSH and CDR2 LQKENI. CDR3 bases: TGTGCCAGCTCACGGCATTCTCAGGGGGACAGGGCGAACACTGAAGCTTTCCTT. It translates to CASSRHSQGDRANTEAFL.

The chain combines TRBV16 with TRBJ1-2; D is undetermined. The CDR3 length is 17 residues. Germline V CDR1 and CDR2: KGHSY, FQNENV. V gave up 5 bases and J gave up 4 bases, with 23 bases separating them. The CDR3 DNA reads as TGTGCCAGCAGCGTGAAGAGGGTCGTTAGAAAGACCTATGGCTACACCTTC. Amino acid sequence: CASSVKRVVRKTYGYTF.

About this clonotype: This could be a read error, since a much larger clone is one nucleotide away. V gene TRBV20-1 combines with J gene TRBJ2-4; TRBD2 might be the D (7 bases). The J call may be wrong; the DNA end is better matched by TRBJ2-7. CDR3 length: 13 amino acids. CDR1 DFQATT and CDR2 SNEGSKA come from the germline V gene (reference sequence). CDR3 DNA sequence: TGCAGTGCTAGTACGGGGGGCCCCTACGAGCAGTACTTC. Translating gives CSASTGGPYEQYF.

This clonotype was recorded many times. V is TRBV7-9 and J is TRBJ1-3; possible D gene TRBD1, 5 bases. The germline V and J ends were trimmed by 6 bases and 0 bases, with 21 bases remaining between them. This CDR3 is built from 18 residues. The germline CDR1 and CDR2 sequences are SEHNR and FQNEAQ (reference sequence). CDR3 amino acids: CASRKQERGYISGNTIYF. The CDR3 region has the DNA TGTGCCAGCAGAAAACAGGAAAGGGGCTATATCTCTGGAAACACCATATATTTT.

Only a few counts were recorded for this clonotype. The genes are TRBV30 and TRBJ1-1, with unresolved D. Germline CDR1 and CDR2: GTSNPN and SVGIG (reference sequence). The CDR3 runs 10 residues. Trimming pared 5 bases from V and 11 bases from J, leaving 12 bases between. The DNA of the CDR3 is TGTGCCTGGGCCCGCCTTGAGGCTTTCTTT. It specifies CAWARLEAFF.

This clonotype was seen at least ten times. This chain uses TRBV5-6 with TRBJ2-7; a possible D gene is TRBD2 (6 bases). V dropped 4 bases and J dropped 3 bases, with 17 bases sitting between them. The V gene's germline CDR1 is SGHDT and CDR2 YYEEEE. There are 15 residues in the CDR3. CDR3 nucleotide sequence: TGTGCCAGCAGCGATTGGGGGAGGTTTATCTACGAGCAGTACTTC. Translation gives CASSDWGRFIYEQYF. The whole variable domain, remainder taken from reference TRBV5-6 and TRBJ2-7, is DAGVTQSPTHLIKTRGQQVTLRCSPKSGHDTVSWYQQALGQGPQFIFQYYEEEERQRGNFPDRFSGHQFPNYSSELNVNALLLGDSALYLCASSDWGRFIYEQYFGPGTRLTVT.

This clonotype was observed many times. The rearrangement links TRBV4-3 to TRBJ2-3, with no clear D. V lost 0 bases and J 3 bases, leaving 7 bases between the germline ends. The length of the CDR3 is 14 residues. Germline CDR1 LGHNA, CDR2 YSLEER. CDR3 nucleotide sequence: TGCGCCAGCAGCCAAGATTTCCAGACAGATACGCAGTATTTT. This sequence encodes CASSQDFQTDTQYF.

This clonotype has at least ten counts. J is TRBJ1-3 and V is TRBV11-2, with no clear D. The germline CDR1 and CDR2 sequences are SGHAT and FQNNGV. CDR3 size: 15 residues. With 3 bases removed from V and 0 bases from J, the gap between germline ends came to 9 bases. The chain's CDR3 is CASSFGRTSGNTIYF. CDR3 bases: TGTGCCAGCAGCTTTGGCAGGACCTCTGGAAACACCATATATTTT.